This entry lists 27 T cell receptor beta chains sequenced from one sample in a study of post-analysis software for immune sequencing data. Findings and caveats of the study: Four or five TRBV segments, TRBV5-6, TRBV5-1 and TRBV20-1 among them, were found more frequent in patients than controls.

For these receptors, no antigen is known. The library was made from cDNA and included unique molecular identifiers. TCRdb re-derived calls from the PCR reads in MiXCR, one entry per CDR3 protein. The data contain roughly 410,000 distinct CDR3 sequences, approximately 33% of them seen just once; the ten biggest clones take up around an eighth. Material for sequencing was blood. All receptors derive from a girl aged 10-17 years with multiple sclerosis.

This chain connects TRBV7-9 to TRBJ2-1; D gene uncertain. Germline V gene sequence: CDR1 SEHNR, CDR2 FQNEAQ (reference sequence). V lost 2 bases to trimming and J lost 4 bases, with 12 bases between them. The CDR3 runs 15 residues. CDR3 sequence (DNA): TGTGCCAGCAGCTTAATTACTTCCCGATACAATGAGCAGTTCTTC. Its translation is CASSLITSRYNEQFF.

V usage is TRBV20-1 and J usage is TRBJ2-1; perhaps TRBD2 as D (5 bases). Trimming pared 6 bases from V and 3 bases from J, leaving 15 bases between. The CDR3 is 14 residues long. Per the germline V gene, CDR1 is DFQATT and CDR2 is SNEGSKA (reference sequence). DNA for the CDR3: TGCAGTGCCACCGGGAATAGTTTCTACAATGAGCAGTTCTTC. Its protein is CSATGNSFYNEQFF.

J is TRBJ2-2 and V is TRBV4-1, with 13 nucleotides matching TRBD2. The CDR3 has 21 amino acids. Trimming took 3 bases from V and 3 from J; bases not matched to a gene: 16. Germline-derived CDR1 and CDR2 are MGHRA and YSYEKL. CDR3 residues: CASSQPIGGTSGGAHTGELFF. CDR3 bases: TGCGCCAGCAGCCAGCCCATAGGGGGAACTAGCGGGGGGGCTCACACCGGGGAGCTGTTTTTT.

The chain has TRBV5-5 and TRBJ1-2; 11 bases match TRBD1. CDR1 is SGHKS and CDR2 is YYEKEE in the germline V gene (reference sequence). The CDR3 runs to 14 residues. J was trimmed by 6 bases and V by 8 bases; bases with no gene match: 9. In DNA form, the CDR3 reads TGTGCCAGTGGTCGGGACAGGGGGTCCAATGGCTACACCTTC. Translation gives CASGRDRGSNGYTF.

J is TRBJ2-7 and V is TRBV7-6; D is possibly TRBD1 (7 bases). The CDR3 sequence is 15 residues long. Trimming left V 2 bases short and J 4 bases short, with 15 bases between. The germline V gene has CDR1 SGHVS and CDR2 FNYEAQ. The CDR3 region is CASSLILTGRYEQYF. CDR3 coding DNA: TGTGCCAGCAGCTTAATCCTGACAGGGAGGTACGAGCAGTACTTC.

V usage is TRBV4-1 and J usage is TRBJ2-7; 10 bases map to TRBD1. The CDR3 consists of 16 residues. In germline, CDR1 is MGHRA, CDR2 YSYEKL. Losses at the gene ends were 2 bases for V and 3 bases for J; bases not matched to a gene: 7. The CDR3: CASSQKGTGEGYEQYF. CDR3 sequence (DNA): TGCGCCAGCAGCCAAAAAGGGACAGGGGAAGGCTACGAGCAGTACTTC.

The chain links TRBV29-1 to TRBJ1-1, with D possibly TRBD1 on 5 matching bases. The V and J ends lost 5 bases and 0 bases respectively, with 10 bases between them. Germline V gene data show CDR1 as SQVTM and CDR2 as ANQGSEA. The CDR3 runs to 13 residues. The CDR3 region is CSVQGVLNTEAFF. CDR3 DNA: TGCAGCGTTCAAGGGGTTTTGAACACTGAAGCTTTCTTT.

This chain uses TRBV20-1 with TRBJ1-5; TRBD1 agrees at 8 bases. CDR1 is DFQATT, CDR2 SNEGSKA, per germline (reference sequence). The CDR3 is 15 residues long. J lost 2 bases, V lost 3 bases, and 6 bases had no gene match. The CDR3 loop reads CSARQPGQGNQPQHF. In nucleotides, the CDR3 is TGCAGTGCTAGGCAACCGGGACAGGGCAATCAGCCCCAGCATTTT.

This clonotype appeared a few times. The chain uses TRBV29-1 and TRBJ2-7; 11 nucleotides match TRBD2. This CDR3 has 14 residues. Germline-derived CDR1 and CDR2 are SQVTM and ANQGSEA. The ends lost 3 bases at V and 2 bases at J; junction bases unmatched: 3. The CDR3 here is CSVEPSGGPYEQYF. The CDR3, as DNA: TGCAGCGTTGAGCCTAGCGGGGGGCCCTACGAGCAGTACTTC.

The chain uses TRBV4-1 and TRBJ2-1; TRBD2 aligns across 7 bases. The CDR3 sequence is 17 residues long. V was pared by 1 base and J by 0 bases, with 6 bases of the junction left unmatched. Looked up from germline, CDR1 is MGHRA and CDR2 is YSYEKL. Here the CDR3 reads CASSQVPSGSSYNEQFF. For the CDR3, the DNA is TGCGCCAGCAGCCAAGTGCCTAGCGGCAGCTCCTACAATGAGCAGTTCTTC.

The chain employs TRBV20-1 and TRBJ1-5; D perhaps matches TRBD1 (6 bases). In germline, CDR1 is DFQATT, CDR2 SNEGSKA (reference sequence). This CDR3 has 14 residues. Trimming pared 5 bases from V and 6 bases from J, leaving 17 bases between. CDR3 sequence reads: CSAADRSESQPQHF. For the CDR3, the DNA is TGCAGTGCTGCCGACAGGAGCGAAAGTCAGCCCCAGCATTTT.

The chain recombines TRBV20-1 with TRBJ2-3; 7 bases align to TRBD2. Per the germline V gene, CDR1 is DFQATT and CDR2 is SNEGSKA (reference sequence). The CDR3 length is 15 residues. The J segment lost 4 bases and the V segment lost 0 bases, leaving 7 bases of the junction unmatched. CDR3 protein: CSARDAGESSDTQYF. The CDR3, as DNA: TGCAGTGCTAGAGATGCGGGGGAATCTTCAGATACGCAGTATTTT.

This clonotype was found a few times. Here the CDR3 DNA reads TGCGCCAGCAGCCAAGGAGGAGGGAGCTACACCTTC. Translating it yields CASSQGGGSYTF. The chain employs TRBV4-1 and TRBJ1-2, with no clear D. Looked up from germline, CDR1 is MGHRA and CDR2 is YSYEKL. Trimming removed 1 base from V and 9 bases from J, with 9 bases in between. CDR3 length equals 12 residues.

This sequence joins TRBV12-3 or TRBV12-4 and TRBJ1-2; D might be TRBD1 (6 bases). The CDR3 consists of 15 residues. V lost 6 bases to trimming and J lost 4 bases, with 18 bases between them. This CDR3 reads CASSPTGRSIYGYTF. CDR3 coding DNA: TGTGCCAGCAGCCCGACAGGCCGATCAATCTATGGCTACACCTTC.

The sample holds a few counts of this clonotype. The V and J genes are TRBV24-1 and TRBJ2-4, with 8 bases identical to TRBD2. After removal of 6 bases from V and 6 bases from J, the junction contained 6 bases not matched to a gene. There are 14 residues in the CDR3. Germline V CDR1 and CDR2: KGHDR, SFDVKD. CDR3 protein: CATSQPGRANIQYF. The CDR3 DNA follows: TGTGCCACCAGTCAACCCGGGAGGGCAAACATTCAGTACTTC.

This clonotype has just a few counts. For the CDR3, the DNA is TGTGCCAGCAGCCAAGATTCAATAGAGGCGTGGGGAATTTATGGCTACACCTTC. Encoded protein: CASSQDSIEAWGIYGYTF. The rearrangement joins TRBV3-1 to TRBJ1-2; D ambiguous. CDR1 is LGHDT, CDR2 YNNKEL, per germline (reference sequence). V lost 0 bases and J lost 5, with 22 bases in between. The CDR3 loop spans 18 amino acids.

The rearrangement uses TRBV4-3 and TRBJ2-4; tentatively, D is TRBD1 (6 bases). The DNA matches TRBJ2-7 better at its end, which makes the J call doubtful. CDR1 is LGHNA, CDR2 YSLEER, per germline. CDR3 length: 15 amino acids. CDR3 sequence reads: CASSQGGDTSYEQYF. CDR3 DNA sequence: TGCGCCAGCAGCCAAGGAGGGGACACCTCCTACGAGCAGTACTTC.

J is TRBJ2-3 and V is TRBV12-3 or TRBV12-4; maybe TRBD1 (6 bases). The CDR3 runs to 15 residues. Trimming stripped 0 bases from V and 2 bases from J, with 9 bases between. For the CDR3, the DNA is TGTGCCAGCAGTTTAGCGGGGGCCTTCACAGATACGCAGTATTTT. Protein product: CASSLAGAFTDTQYF.

This chain joins TRBV4-2 and TRBJ2-1; 9 nucleotides align to TRBD2. Germline V gene lookup returns CDR1 LGHNA and CDR2 YNFKEQ. V was pared by 0 bases and J by 7 bases, with 7 bases of the junction left unmatched. This CDR3 has 16 residues. The CDR3 protein is CASSQEVAGGRNEQFF. CDR3 in DNA: TGTGCCAGCAGCCAAGAAGTGGCGGGGGGGAGGAATGAGCAGTTCTTC.

There are a few counts of this clonotype. The chain carries TRBV5-5 and TRBJ2-5; 9 nucleotides align to TRBD1. CDR1 SGHKS and CDR2 YYEKEE come from the germline V gene (reference sequence). The CDR3 covers 15 residues. Germline trimming cut 5 bases from V and 1 base from J; bases unmatched to any gene: 6. The CDR3 sequence is CASRARTGAQETQYF. CDR3 coding DNA: TGTGCCAGCAGGGCCAGGACAGGGGCCCAAGAGACCCAGTACTTC.

DNA of the CDR3: TGTGCCAGCAGTGGGTTTAATGAGGGACTTGAGCAGTTCTTC. As protein: CASSGFNEGLEQFF. This chain uses TRBV6-1 with TRBJ2-1, with TRBD2 as a possible D gene (6 bases). The CDR3 totals 14 residues. CDR1 and CDR2 from the germline V gene are MNHNS and SASEGT. Trimming shortened V by 4 bases and J by 9 bases, and 16 bases separated the two germline ends.

This clonotype was found once. CDR3 protein: CASSISAGGNTEAFF. Written as DNA, the CDR3 is TGTGCCAGCAGCATAAGTGCAGGGGGCAACACTGAAGCTTTCTTT. The chain recombines TRBV5-8 with TRBJ1-1; 8 positions match TRBD1. Per germline, CDR1 SGHTS and CDR2 YDEGEE. The J segment lost 2 bases and the V segment lost 4 bases, leaving 7 bases of the junction unmatched. The CDR3 is 15 residues long.

In this sample, this clonotype turned up a few times. The chain uses TRBV5-4 and TRBJ2-3, with no clear D. The CDR3 is 14 amino acids. The germline CDR1 and CDR2 sequences are SGHNT and YYREEE (reference sequence). Trimming pared 0 bases from V and 4 bases from J, leaving 9 bases between. CDR3 coding DNA: TGTGCCAGCAGCTTGGGTGACCACTCAGATACGCAGTATTTT. Encoded protein: CASSLGDHSDTQYF.

This clonotype was seen a handful of times. The rearrangement joins TRBV7-2 to TRBJ2-7; the D gene is possibly TRBD1 (7 bases). This CDR3 region has 17 residues. Germline V lookup: CDR1 SGHTA, CDR2 FQGNSA. V was shortened by 1 base and J by 6 bases, with 22 bases between the two germline ends. CDR3 DNA: TGTGCCAGCAGCTTAGAGGGGGGAAAAACAGGGGCAAGCGAGCAGTACTTC. This encodes CASSLEGGKTGASEQYF.

This clonotype turned up a few times. The rearrangement links TRBV5-1 to TRBJ2-1, with D hard to call. The CDR3 extends over 11 amino acids. Germline CDR1 reads SGHRS; CDR2 reads YFSETQ. With 5 bases removed from V and 10 bases from J, the gap between germline ends came to 10 bases. DNA of the CDR3: TGCGCCAGCAGTCCCTCCCGGGAGCAGTTCTTC. This sequence encodes CASSPSREQFF.

This clonotype came up a few times. The V call is TRBV27, the J call TRBJ1-5; possibly TRBD1 for D (5 bases). CDR1 and CDR2 from the germline V gene are MNHEY and SMNVEV (reference sequence). This CDR3 is built from 13 residues. V was shortened by 5 bases and J by 3 bases, with 8 bases between the two germline ends. The CDR3 DNA is TGTGCCAGCAGTAGGACAAACAATCAGCCCCAGCATTTT. Its translation is CASSRTNNQPQHF.

This clonotype was detected a few times. The J gene is TRBJ2-3, the V gene TRBV5-1; possibly TRBD1 for D (6 bases). CDR3 length: 15 amino acids. Deletions cut 0 bases from V and 4 bases from J, with 12 bases between. CDR1 and CDR2 (germline): SGHRS, YFSETQ. The chain's CDR3 is CASSLDPGVADTQYF. DNA of the CDR3: TGCGCCAGCAGCTTGGATCCAGGGGTGGCAGATACGCAGTATTTT.